The rows below give T cell receptor beta chains drawn from one sample of a study of blood T cell repertoires in COVID-19. Profiled with immunoSEQ multiplex PCR; TCRdb holds only in-frame clones, not every one. The repertoire holds 290,000 or so clones, with around nine tenths as singletons. The sample comprised PBMCs or T cells enriched from blood (not recorded which). The receptors derive from a woman aged 30 to 39 who had recovered from COVID-19. Both conserved end residues are part of each CDR3. D genes are given only for firm matches. Expanded clones get a size class; other rows say once, few or many, or leave the size out.

D gene,J gene,V gene,clone size,CDR3 protein,CDR3 DNA
TRBD2,TRBJ2-2,TRBV4-2,NA,CASSLAGLSTGELFF,TGTGCCAGCAGCTTAGCGGGCCTGAGCACCGGGGAGCTGTTTTTT
TRBD2,TRBJ2-1,TRBV19,NA,CASRTTSGYYNEQFF,TGTGCCAGTAGAACGACTAGCGGATATTACAATGAGCAGTTCTTC
NA,TRBJ2-3,TRBV20-1,NA,CSASRPSGKVVDTQYF,TGCAGTGCTAGTCGCCCATCGGGGAAGGTTGTGGATACGCAGTATTTT
TRBD2,TRBJ2-7,TRBV10-1,NA,CASSEGLAGLYEQYF,TGCGCCAGCAGTGAGGGACTAGCGGGGCTCTACGAGCAGTACTTC
NA,TRBJ2-2,TRBV29-1,NA,CSVVAGLSLTGELFF,TGCAGCGTTGTTGCGGGACTTTCTTTAACCGGGGAGCTGTTTTTT
TRBD1,TRBJ2-5,TRBV7-6,NA,CASSLVPGQGARETQYF,TGTGCCAGCAGCCTCGTCCCGGGACAGGGGGCCAGGGAGACCCAGTACTTC
NA,TRBJ2-7,TRBV10-1,NA,CASSESGGAGKNEQYF,TGCGCCAGCAGTGAGTCTGGGGGCGCTGGGAAGAACGAGCAGTACTTC
TRBD1,TRBJ1-6,TRBV27,few,CASSLDRGYNSPLHF,TGTGCCAGCAGCCTGGACAGGGGATATAATTCACCCCTCCACTTT
NA,TRBJ2-7,TRBV2,NA,CASSVGEFHEQYF,TGTGCCAGCAGTGTTGGGGAGTTCCACGAGCAGTACTTC
TRBD1,TRBJ1-6,TRBV18,NA,CASSREQGAISPLHF,TGTGCCAGCTCACGCGAACAGGGGGCGATCTCACCCCTCCACTTT